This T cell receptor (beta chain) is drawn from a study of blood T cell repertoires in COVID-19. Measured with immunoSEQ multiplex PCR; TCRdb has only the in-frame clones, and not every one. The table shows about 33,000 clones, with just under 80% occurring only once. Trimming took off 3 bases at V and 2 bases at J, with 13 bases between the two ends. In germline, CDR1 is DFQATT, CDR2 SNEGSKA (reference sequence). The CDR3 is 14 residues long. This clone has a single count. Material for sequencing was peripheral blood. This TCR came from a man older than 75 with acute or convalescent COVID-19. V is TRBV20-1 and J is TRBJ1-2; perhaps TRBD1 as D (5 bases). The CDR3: CSASQGGQNYGYTF. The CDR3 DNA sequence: TGCAGTGCTAGTCAGGGCGGCCAGAACTATGGCTACACCTTC.